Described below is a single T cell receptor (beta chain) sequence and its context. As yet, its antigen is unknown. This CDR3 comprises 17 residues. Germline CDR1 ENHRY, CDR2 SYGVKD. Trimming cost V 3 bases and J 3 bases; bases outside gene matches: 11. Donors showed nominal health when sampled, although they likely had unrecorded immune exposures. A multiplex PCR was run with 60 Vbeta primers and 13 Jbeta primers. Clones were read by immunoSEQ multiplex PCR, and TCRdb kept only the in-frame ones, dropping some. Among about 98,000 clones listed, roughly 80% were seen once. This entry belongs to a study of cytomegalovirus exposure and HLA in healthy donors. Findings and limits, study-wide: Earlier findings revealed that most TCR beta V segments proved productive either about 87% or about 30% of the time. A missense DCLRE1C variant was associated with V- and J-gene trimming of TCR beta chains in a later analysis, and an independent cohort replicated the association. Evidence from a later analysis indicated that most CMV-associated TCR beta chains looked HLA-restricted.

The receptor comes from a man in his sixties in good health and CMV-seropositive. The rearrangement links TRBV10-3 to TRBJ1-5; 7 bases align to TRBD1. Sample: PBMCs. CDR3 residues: CAISDIKAGGYNQPQHF. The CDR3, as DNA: TGTGCCATCAGTGATATTAAGGCAGGGGGTTACAATCAGCCCCAGCATTTT.